The rows below give T cell receptor beta chains drawn from one sample of a study of blood T cell repertoires in COVID-19. This table comes from immunoSEQ multiplex PCR, and its TCRdb copy is limited to in-frame clones, with some not included. The table has 200,000 to 250,000 clones, 90% seen once. The sequencing input was PBMCs or T cells enriched from blood (not recorded which). These receptors all stem from a man aged 25-45 years who had been exposed to COVID-19. The CDR3 runs from the conserved cysteine through the conserved F or W. Each record gives: V gene, D gene, clone size, J gene, CDR3 DNA, CDR3 protein. D genes are given only for firm matches. Some rows mark clone size as missing; the rest say once, few, many or name a class of expanded clone.

V: TRBV11-2; D: NA; size: NA; J: TRBJ2-1; DNA: TGTGCCAGCAGCTTAGGTTTGAGTGAGCAGTTCTTC; CDR3: CASSLGLSEQFF
V: TRBV6-5; D: NA; size: NA; J: TRBJ2-2; DNA: TGTGCCAGCAAAAACGAACTGAACACCGGGGAGCTGTTTTTT; CDR3: CASKNELNTGELFF
V: TRBV27; D: TRBD1; size: once; J: TRBJ1-6; DNA: TGTGCCAGCAAAATACCGGGACAGGGGTATTCACCCCTCCACTTT; CDR3: CASKIPGQGYSPLHF
V: TRBV27; D: TRBD1; size: NA; J: TRBJ1-6; DNA: TGTGCCAGCAGTGTGACAGGGCGCAATTCACCCCTCCACTTT; CDR3: CASSVTGRNSPLHF
V: TRBV5-4; D: NA; size: NA; J: TRBJ2-7; DNA: TGTGCCAGCAGACAAGACTGGAGCTCCTACGAGCAGTACTTC; CDR3: CASRQDWSSYEQYF
V: TRBV9; D: TRBD2; size: once; J: TRBJ2-5; DNA: TGTGCCAGCAGCGCTAGCGGGGGGGCGGGAGAGACCCAGTACTTC; CDR3: CASSASGGAGETQYF
V: TRBV10-2; D: TRBD1; size: NA; J: TRBJ1-2; DNA: TGCGCCAGCAGTGAACAGGGGGACTATGGCTACACCTTC; CDR3: CASSEQGDYGYTF
V: TRBV2; D: NA; size: NA; J: TRBJ1-2; DNA: TGTGCCAGCAGGGAGGATGGCTACACCTTC; CDR3: CASREDGYTF
V: TRBV4-1; D: NA; size: once; J: TRBJ2-1; DNA: TGCGCCAGCAGCCAGAGAGCGGCCTCCTACAATGAGCAGTTCTTC; CDR3: CASSQRAASYNEQFF
V: TRBV2; D: TRBD1; size: NA; J: TRBJ2-1; DNA: TGTGCCAGCATGGGGATAAGGACAGGGCTTGGTGAGCAGTTCTTC; CDR3: CASMGIRTGLGEQFF